One and the same sample provided the 30 T cell receptor beta chains below, sequenced in a study of shared clonotypes between healthy human individuals. TCRdb's copy holds only in-frame clones and misses some; the assay was immunoSEQ multiplex PCR. This sample has roughly 400,000 clones; 96% occur once, and the top ten carry 0.25% to 0.35%. The sample consisted of memory CD8+ T cells sorted from blood. Subset here: CD45RO+ cells pooled with CCR7-negative TemRA cells. These receptors were collected from a man under 40 in good health.

This chain connects TRBV6-5 to TRBJ2-5; TRBD2 matches at 8 bases. The V gene's germline CDR1 is MNHEY and CDR2 SVGAGI. Unmatched junction bases numbered 5, after V lost 0 bases and J lost 5 bases. This CDR3 spans 15 amino acids. The CDR3 sequence: CASSYSTGRGETQYF. The CDR3 region has the DNA TGTGCCAGCAGTTACTCGACCGGGAGGGGGGAGACCCAGTACTTC.

V and J are TRBV10-3 and TRBJ2-5; D uncertain. Germline V gives CDR1 ENHRY, CDR2 SYGVKD. V lost 8 bases to trimming and J lost 2 bases, with 15 bases between them. The CDR3 sequence is 14 residues long. In DNA, the CDR3 is TGTGCCATCCGTTCTGGGGTCGGACAAGAGACCCAGTACTTC. Residues: CAIRSGVGQETQYF.

The chain's CDR3 is CASSLYSYEQYF. CDR3 DNA: TGTGCCAGCAGCTTATACTCCTACGAGCAGTACTTC. This chain connects TRBV11-3 to TRBJ2-7; D gene ambiguous. V lost 2 bases to trimming and J lost 0 bases, with 2 bases between them. The CDR3 contains 12 residues. Germline CDR1 SGHNT, CDR2 YENEEA.

The chain couples TRBV7-9 to TRBJ1-1; 7 positions agree with TRBD1. J was trimmed by 1 base and V by 1 base; bases with no gene match: 0. The CDR3 spans 14 residues. Germline CDR1 and CDR2: SEHNR and FQNEAQ (reference sequence). CDR3 sequence (DNA): TGTGCCAGCAGCTTAGGGGACAGGAACACTGAAGCTTTCTTT. Its translation: CASSLGDRNTEAFF. Full variable domain (rest looked up from reference TRBV7-9 and TRBJ1-1): DTGVSQNPRHKITKRGQNVTFRCDPISEHNRLYWYRQTLGQGPEFLTYFQNEAQLEKSRLLSDRFSAERPKGSFSTLEIQRTEQGDSAMYLCASSLGDRNTEAFFGQGTRLTVV.

The V and J genes are TRBV6-5 and TRBJ2-3; 11 bases map to TRBD2. CDR3 size: 15 residues. The V segment lost 6 bases and the J segment 7 bases; nucleotides outside the gene matches: 9. The germline V gene encodes CDR1 MNHEY and CDR2 SVGAGI. The CDR3 DNA reads as TGTGCCAGCAGAGGGAATAGCGGGAGGGGGAATACGCAGTATTTT. Translating gives CASRGNSGRGNTQYF.

This chain uses TRBV5-6 with TRBJ2-5; 7 bases agree with TRBD2. This CDR3 region has 15 residues. V lost 6 bases to trimming and J lost 6 bases; unmatched junction nucleotides: 14. Germline V CDR1 and CDR2: SGHDT, YYEEEE. As DNA, the CDR3 is TGTGCCAGCACCGAAGGAGGGGAGGGTAGAAAGACCCAGTACTTC. Translated: CASTEGGEGRKTQYF.

This clone was recorded once. V usage is TRBV7-9 and J usage is TRBJ1-1; D gene ambiguous. This CDR3 has 11 amino acids. V shed 1 base and J shed 10 bases, with 7 bases lying between them. Germline assignment: CDR1 SEHNR and CDR2 FQNEAQ (reference sequence). CDR3 region: CASSLGVGAFF. The CDR3 nucleotides read TGTGCCAGCAGCTTAGGTGTCGGAGCTTTCTTT.

The chain recombines TRBV4-2 with TRBJ2-1; D possibly uses TRBD1 or TRBD2 (6 bases each). Germline V gives CDR1 LGHNA, CDR2 YNFKEQ. The CDR3 is 14 amino acids. Trimming cost V 2 bases and J 12 bases, with 17 bases left between them. The CDR3 here is CASSQLAYQGWQFF. DNA for the CDR3: TGTGCCAGCAGCCAACTAGCGTACCAGGGGTGGCAGTTCTTC.

The chain links TRBV9 to TRBJ2-3; D remains ambiguous. The CDR3 covers 15 residues. The V gene's germline CDR1 is SGDLS and CDR2 YYNGEE. Between the trimmed V and J ends, which lost 0 bases and 2 bases, there was a span of 10 bases. CDR3 coding DNA: TGTGCCAGCAGCGTAGAAGGGCGGACCACAGATACGCAGTATTTT. It translates to CASSVEGRTTDTQYF.

V gene TRBV10-2 combines with J gene TRBJ2-3; 10 bases agree with TRBD2. The CDR3 contains 15 residues. Germline loops: CDR1 WSHSY, CDR2 SAAADI. V lost 6 bases and J lost 4; bases outside the gene matches: 7. The CDR3 region has the DNA TGCGCCAGCAGGCCTCTAGCGGGAGATTCAGATACGCAGTATTTT. Amino acids: CASRPLAGDSDTQYF.

The J gene is TRBJ2-5, the V gene TRBV6-5; D possibly corresponds to TRBD2 (5 bases). Germline CDR1 MNHEY, CDR2 SVGAGI. This CDR3 comprises 13 residues. Trimming left V 5 bases short and J 5 bases short, with 12 bases between. The CDR3 DNA sequence: TGTGCCAGCAGTGCGGGTCTCGTGGAGACCCAGTACTTC. It encodes CASSAGLVETQYF.

The chain employs TRBV10-3 and TRBJ2-7; unclear D gene. The CDR3 consists of 12 residues. Germline V gene lookup returns CDR1 ENHRY and CDR2 SYGVKD. The V and J ends lost 0 bases and 6 bases respectively, with 6 bases between them. The CDR3 DNA reads as TGTGCCATCAGTGAGTCCAGCGTCGAGCAGTACTTC. Residues: CAISESSVEQYF.

The CDR3 DNA is TGTGCCAGCAGCCCGCCGGGCAGGGGGCGCTTTTCCGAGCAGTACTTC. Its protein is CASSPPGRGRFSEQYF. The chain uses TRBV4-2 and TRBJ2-7; 8 bases map to TRBD1. Germline assignment: CDR1 LGHNA and CDR2 YNFKEQ. Trimming cost V 4 bases and J 6 bases; bases outside gene matches: 14. This CDR3 region has 16 residues.

The CDR3 loop reads CASSPRRWAGVYNEQFF. CDR3 DNA: TGCGCCAGCAGCCCCAGGAGGTGGGCGGGAGTCTACAATGAGCAGTTCTTC. The rearrangement links TRBV5-1 to TRBJ2-1; 7 bases are shared with TRBD2. The CDR3 runs to 17 residues. J lost 3 bases, V lost 4 bases, and 13 bases had no gene match. The V gene's germline CDR1 is SGHRS and CDR2 YFSETQ.

The V gene is TRBV25-1, the J gene TRBJ1-3; the match to TRBD1 covers 11 bases. The CDR3 has 15 amino acids. The germline CDR1 and CDR2 sequences are MGHDK and SYGVNS. V lost 6 bases to trimming and J lost 0 bases; unmatched junction nucleotides: 1. This CDR3 is CASSGTGGSGNTIYF. The CDR3 DNA reads TGTGCCAGCAGCGGGACAGGGGGCTCTGGAAACACCATATATTTT.

The sample holds one count of this clone. The gene calls are TRBV27 and TRBJ2-5; the match to TRBD2 covers 11 bases. The V gene end was trimmed by 2 bases and the J gene end by 6 bases; junction bases not matched to a gene: 2. The CDR3 spans 14 residues. CDR1 is MNHEY, CDR2 SMNVEV, per germline (reference sequence). The CDR3 protein is CASSLLAGGQTQYF. CDR3 sequence (DNA): TGTGCCAGCAGTTTACTAGCGGGAGGACAGACCCAGTACTTC.

The chain has TRBV7-9 and TRBJ1-2, with D possibly TRBD1 on 6 matching bases. From germline, CDR1 is SEHNR and CDR2 FQNEAQ (reference sequence). V shed 3 bases and J shed 4 bases, with 12 bases lying between them. The CDR3 spans 14 residues. CDR3 sequence reads: CASSFPGGSYGYTF. The DNA for the CDR3 is TGTGCCAGCAGCTTTCCGGGGGGCTCCTATGGCTACACCTTC.

This chain uses TRBV13 with TRBJ1-4; perhaps TRBD1 as D (5 bases). The CDR3 loop spans 16 amino acids. Germline-derived CDR1 and CDR2 are PRHDT and FYEKMQ (reference sequence). V was clipped by 2 bases and J by 7 bases, with 17 bases between them. CDR3 bases: TGTGCCAGCAGCTTACGAACGGCAGGGCGGAGTGAAAAACTGTTTTTT. Protein sequence: CASSLRTAGRSEKLFF. Full variable domain (remainder filled in from reference TRBV13 and TRBJ1-4): AAGVIQSPRHLIKEKRETATLKCYPIPRHDTVYWYQQGPGQDPQFLISFYEKMQSDKGSIPDRFSAQQFSDYHSELNMSSLELGDSALYFCASSLRTAGRSEKLFFGSGTQLSVL.

The rearrangement uses TRBV5-6 and TRBJ2-5; 10 nucleotides match TRBD2. CDR3 length: 17 amino acids. The ends lost 4 bases at V and 0 bases at J; junction bases unmatched: 9. Germline V CDR1 and CDR2: SGHDT, YYEEEE. CDR3 bases: TGTGCCAGCAGCCAAGGACTAGCGGATGGGTACCAAGAGACCCAGTACTTC. Translation: CASSQGLADGYQETQYF.

The chain carries TRBV5-1 and TRBJ1-1; D perhaps matches TRBD1 (6 bases). The CDR3 sequence is 12 residues long. V shed 0 bases and J shed 10 bases, with 10 bases lying between them. Germline assignment: CDR1 SGHRS and CDR2 YFSETQ. The CDR3 region has the DNA TGCGCCAGCAGCTTGGACAGGGCAGGAGCTTTCTTT. Its translation: CASSLDRAGAFF. The full variable domain, with the rest looked up from reference TRBV5-1 and TRBJ1-1, is KAGVTQTPRYLIKTRGQQVTLSCSPISGHRSVSWYQQTPGQGLQFLFEYFSETQRNKGNFPGRFSGRQFSNSRSEMNVSTLELGDSALYLCASSLDRAGAFFGQGTRLTVV.

The rearrangement links TRBV5-4 to TRBJ1-5, with D unresolved. The CDR3 loop spans 13 amino acids. Trimming took off 4 bases at V and 3 bases at J, with 8 bases between the two ends. The V gene's germline CDR1 is SGHNT and CDR2 YYREEE (reference sequence). CDR3 sequence reads: CASSPSPNQPQHF. In DNA, the CDR3 is TGTGCCAGCAGCCCCTCCCCCAATCAGCCCCAGCATTTT.

This clone was seen a single time. This chain connects TRBV5-6 to TRBJ2-7; 9 bases are a match to TRBD2. Unmatched junction bases numbered 8, after V lost 4 bases and J lost 3 bases. The CDR3 totals 15 residues. Germline assignment: CDR1 SGHDT and CDR2 YYEEEE. The CDR3 region is CASSPSLLAGYEQYF. For the CDR3, the DNA is TGTGCCAGCAGCCCATCCTTACTAGCGGGCTACGAGCAGTACTTC.

The V gene is TRBV10-3, the J gene TRBJ2-2; TRBD2 might be the D (5 bases). This CDR3 is built from 14 residues. The V and J ends lost 9 bases and 5 bases respectively, with 16 bases between them. CDR1 and CDR2 from the germline V gene are ENHRY and SYGVKD. The DNA of the CDR3 is TGTGCCATACGGACTGCAGCCGAAACCGGGGAGCTGTTTTTT. It codes for CAIRTAAETGELFF.

The V and J genes are TRBV7-2 and TRBJ2-3, with D possibly TRBD1 on 5 matching bases. The CDR3 runs to 14 residues. V gave up 5 bases and J gave up 4 bases, with 13 bases separating them. Germline CDR1 reads SGHTA; CDR2 reads FQGNSA. The CDR3 DNA is TGTGCCAGCAGCGCAGCATACAGGCCAGATACGCAGTATTTT. Its protein product is CASSAAYRPDTQYF. The variable domain in full, completed from reference TRBV7-2 and TRBJ2-3, reads GAGVSQSPSNKVTEKGKDVELRCDPISGHTALYWYRQSLGQGLEFLIYFQGNSAPDKSGLPSDRFSAERTGGSVSTLTIQRTQQEDSAVYLCASSAAYRPDTQYFGPGTRLTVL.

The chain joins TRBV4-1 to TRBJ2-6; D is undetermined. The CDR3 extends over 14 amino acids. Trimming pared 4 bases from V and 0 bases from J, leaving 4 bases between. Germline CDR1 is MGHRA and CDR2 is YSYEKL. CDR3 bases: TGCGCCAGCAGCCGCCTCTCTGGGGCCAACGTCCTGACTTTC. It translates to CASSRLSGANVLTF.

V is TRBV18 and J is TRBJ2-1; 12 bases line up with TRBD2. The V segment lost 4 bases and the J segment 5 bases; nucleotides outside the gene matches: 0. The CDR3 is made up of 14 amino acids. The V gene's germline CDR1 is KGHSH and CDR2 LQKENI. The CDR3 nucleotides read TGTGCCAGCTCACGACTAGCGGGAGACAATGAGCAGTTCTTC. Protein product: CASSRLAGDNEQFF.

This CDR3 is CASSPVQNTEAFF. The CDR3 DNA is TGTGCCAGCTCACCGGTACAGAACACTGAAGCTTTCTTT. The genes are TRBV18 and TRBJ1-1, with D uncertain. CDR1 and CDR2 from the germline V gene are KGHSH and LQKENI. V was trimmed by 3 bases and J by 1 base, leaving 6 bases between them. The CDR3 sequence is 13 residues long. Drawing the rest from reference TRBV18 and TRBJ1-1, the complete variable domain is NAGVMQNPRHLVRRRGQEARLRCSPMKGHSHVYWYRQLPEEGLKFMVYLQKENIIDESGMPKERFSAEFPKEGPSILRIQQVVRGDSAAYFCASSPVQNTEAFFGQGTRLTVV.

The chain has TRBV7-9 and TRBJ2-3, with D perhaps matching TRBD2 (6 bases). Germline CDR1 and CDR2: SEHNR and FQNEAQ (reference sequence). The CDR3 consists of 17 residues. V shed 1 base and J shed 0 bases, with 14 bases lying between them. CDR3 coding DNA: TGTGCCAGCAGCTTAGAGGCGGGACTCCCTAGCACAGATACGCAGTATTTT. Protein product: CASSLEAGLPSTDTQYF.

The chain employs TRBV5-1 and TRBJ1-4; TRBD1 aligns across 11 bases. The germline V gene has CDR1 SGHRS and CDR2 YFSETQ. The CDR3 length is 17 residues. The V and J ends lost 3 bases and 1 base, in that order; junction bases with no gene match: 5. The CDR3 here is CASSSRDRGKTNEKLFF. As DNA, the CDR3 is TGCGCCAGCAGCTCCAGGGACAGGGGGAAAACTAATGAAAAACTGTTTTTT. Combining the CDR3 with reference TRBV5-1 and TRBJ1-4 gives the whole variable domain KAGVTQTPRYLIKTRGQQVTLSCSPISGHRSVSWYQQTPGQGLQFLFEYFSETQRNKGNFPGRFSGRQFSNSRSEMNVSTLELGDSALYLCASSSRDRGKTNEKLFFGSGTQLSVL.

The chain couples TRBV2 to TRBJ1-2; 9 bases match TRBD1. Germline-derived CDR1 and CDR2 are SNHLY and FYNNEI. Unmatched junction bases numbered 7, after V lost 6 bases and J lost 8 bases. There are 13 residues in the CDR3. CDR3 loop: CASRGTGSRGYTF. In DNA form, the CDR3 reads TGTGCCAGCAGGGGGACAGGGTCAAGAGGCTACACCTTC. The whole variable domain, remainder taken from reference TRBV2 and TRBJ1-2, is EPEVTQTPSHQVTQMGQEVILRCVPISNHLYFYWYRQILGQKVEFLVSFYNNEISEKSEIFDDQFSVERPDGSNFTLKIRSTKLEDSAMYFCASRGTGSRGYTFGSGTRLTVV.